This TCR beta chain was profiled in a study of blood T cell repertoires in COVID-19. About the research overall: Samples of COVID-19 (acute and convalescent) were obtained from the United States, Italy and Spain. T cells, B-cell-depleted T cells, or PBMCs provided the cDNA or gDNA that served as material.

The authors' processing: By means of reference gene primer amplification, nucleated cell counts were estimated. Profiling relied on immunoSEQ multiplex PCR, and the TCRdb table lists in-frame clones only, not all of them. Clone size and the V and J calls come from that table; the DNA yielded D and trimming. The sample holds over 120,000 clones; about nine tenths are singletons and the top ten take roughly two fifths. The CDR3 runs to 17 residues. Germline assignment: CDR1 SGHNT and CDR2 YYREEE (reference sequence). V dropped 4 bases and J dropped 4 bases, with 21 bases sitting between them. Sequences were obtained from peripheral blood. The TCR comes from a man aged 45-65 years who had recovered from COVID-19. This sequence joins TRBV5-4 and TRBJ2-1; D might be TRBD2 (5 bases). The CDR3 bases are TGTGCCAGCAGCCGGACCGGGGAACCCATCCCTTACAATGAGCAGTTCTTC. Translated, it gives CASSRTGEPIPYNEQFF.